Below, one T cell receptor (beta chain) is given with its context. Antigen: not known. The data stem from a study of cytomegalovirus exposure and HLA in healthy donors. Turning to the study itself: Out of 180 million or so T cells, an earlier analysis found over 90 million unique TCR beta sequences in total.

Researchers ran the PCR with 60 Vbeta and 13 Jbeta primers. Original methodology: As a later analysis found, there were tens of millions of unique TCR beta chains, of which around 9.9 million were shared. The method was immunoSEQ multiplex PCR; TCRdb's version includes in-frame clones alone and lacks a portion of them. V and J calls and clone size are copied from that table; D and trimming were computed from the DNA. This sample carries about 110,000 clones, roughly 68% of them seen once, and the ten largest clones take approximately 0.9%. Study-wide points: Accurate prediction of HLA-A and HLA-B alleles (for most subjects) was reportedly achieved from TCR beta sequences.

Sequencing was carried out using PBMCs. This receptor was taken from a woman aged 25 to 39 in good health and CMV-seronegative.

The CDR3 DNA is TGTGCCAGCAGTTATAGCGTATCCTACAATGAGCAGTTCTTC. It is translated as CASSYSVSYNEQFF. The chain carries TRBV6-5 and TRBJ2-1; possible D gene TRBD2, 5 bases. V was pared by 3 bases and J by 1 base, with 7 bases between. The CDR3 sequence is 14 residues long. The V gene's germline CDR1 is MNHEY and CDR2 SVGAGI.